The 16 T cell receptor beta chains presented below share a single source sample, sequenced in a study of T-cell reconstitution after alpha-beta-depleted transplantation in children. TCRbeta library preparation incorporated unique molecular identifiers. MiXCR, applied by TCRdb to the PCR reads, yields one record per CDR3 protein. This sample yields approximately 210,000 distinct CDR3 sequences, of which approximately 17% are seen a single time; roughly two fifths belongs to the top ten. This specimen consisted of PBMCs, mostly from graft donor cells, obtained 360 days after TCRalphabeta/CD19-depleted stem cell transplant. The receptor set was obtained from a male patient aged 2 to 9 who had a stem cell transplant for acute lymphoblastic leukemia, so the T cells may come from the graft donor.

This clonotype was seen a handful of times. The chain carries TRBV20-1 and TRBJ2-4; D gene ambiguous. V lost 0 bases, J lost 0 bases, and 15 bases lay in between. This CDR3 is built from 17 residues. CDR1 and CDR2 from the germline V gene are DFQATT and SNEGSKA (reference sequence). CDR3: CSAREPPTALAKNIQYF. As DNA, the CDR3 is TGCAGTGCTAGAGAGCCGCCGACGGCACTAGCCAAAAACATTCAGTACTTC.

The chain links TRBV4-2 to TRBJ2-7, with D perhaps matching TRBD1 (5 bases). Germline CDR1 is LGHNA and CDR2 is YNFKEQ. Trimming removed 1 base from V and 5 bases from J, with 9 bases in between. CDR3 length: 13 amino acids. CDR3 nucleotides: TGTGCCAGCAGCCAAGGGGGCCAGGACGAGCAGTACTTC. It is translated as CASSQGGQDEQYF.

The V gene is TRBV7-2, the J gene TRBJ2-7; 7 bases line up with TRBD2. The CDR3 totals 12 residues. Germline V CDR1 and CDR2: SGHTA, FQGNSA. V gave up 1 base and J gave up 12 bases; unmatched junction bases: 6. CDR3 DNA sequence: TGTGCCAGCAGCTTAGGGGGCGGGAGCCTGTACTTC. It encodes CASSLGGGSLYF.

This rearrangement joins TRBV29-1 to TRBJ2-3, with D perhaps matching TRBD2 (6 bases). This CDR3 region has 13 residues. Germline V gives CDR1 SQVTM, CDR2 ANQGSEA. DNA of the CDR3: TGCACTCATAGCGGATCCTTCACAGATACGCAGTATTTT. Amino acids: CTHSGSFTDTQYF.

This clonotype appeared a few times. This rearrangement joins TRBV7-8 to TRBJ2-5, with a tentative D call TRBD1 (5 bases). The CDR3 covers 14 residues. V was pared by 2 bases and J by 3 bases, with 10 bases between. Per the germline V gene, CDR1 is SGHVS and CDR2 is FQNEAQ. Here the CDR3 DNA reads TGTGCCAGCAGCTTAATACTCAGGGAAGAGACCCAGTACTTC. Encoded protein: CASSLILREETQYF.

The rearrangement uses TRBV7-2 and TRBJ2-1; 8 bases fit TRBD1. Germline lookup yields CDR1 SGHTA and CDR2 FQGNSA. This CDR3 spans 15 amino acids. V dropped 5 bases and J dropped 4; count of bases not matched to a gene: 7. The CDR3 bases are TGTGCCAGCAGCCCTATGGACAGGGCGTACAATGAGCAGTTCTTC. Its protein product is CASSPMDRAYNEQFF.

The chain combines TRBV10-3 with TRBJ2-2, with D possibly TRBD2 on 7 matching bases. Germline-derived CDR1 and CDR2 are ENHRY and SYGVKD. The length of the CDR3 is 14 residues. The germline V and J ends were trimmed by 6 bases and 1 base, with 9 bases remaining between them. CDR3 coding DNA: TGTGCCATCAGCGGGGGGCAGAACACCGGGGAGCTGTTTTTT. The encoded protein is CAISGGQNTGELFF.

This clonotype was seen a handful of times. The CDR3: CAWISGLLEQQAFF. CDR3 sequence (DNA): TGTGCCTGGATTTCTGGCCTCCTAGAACAACAAGCTTTCTTT. The chain uses TRBV30 and TRBJ1-1; no firm D call. CDR1 and CDR2 (germline): GTSNPN, SVGIG (reference sequence). This CDR3 has 14 amino acids. Trimming pared 4 bases from V and 9 bases from J, leaving 21 bases between.

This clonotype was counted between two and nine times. The DNA of the CDR3 is TGTGCCAGCAGCACACAGGGGAGCGGGGAGCTGTTTTTT. It is translated as CASSTQGSGELFF. The rearrangement joins TRBV7-2 to TRBJ2-2; 7 bases align to TRBD1. Germline V gene sequence: CDR1 SGHTA, CDR2 FQGNSA. V dropped 5 bases and J dropped 7; count of bases not matched to a gene: 4. The CDR3 totals 13 residues.

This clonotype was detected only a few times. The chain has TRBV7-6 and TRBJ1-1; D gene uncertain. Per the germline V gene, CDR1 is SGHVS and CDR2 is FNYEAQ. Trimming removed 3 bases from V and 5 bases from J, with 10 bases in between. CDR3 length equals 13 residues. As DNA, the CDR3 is TGTGCCAGCAGCTTGTGGGGAGGAACTGAAGCTTTCTTT. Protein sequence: CASSLWGGTEAFF.

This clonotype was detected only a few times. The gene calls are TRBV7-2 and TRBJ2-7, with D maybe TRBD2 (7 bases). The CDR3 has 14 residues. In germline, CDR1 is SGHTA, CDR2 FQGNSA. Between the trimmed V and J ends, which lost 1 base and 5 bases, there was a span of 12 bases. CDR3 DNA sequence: TGTGCCAGCAGCTTAGGGGGCGGGGGCGACGAGCAGTACTTC. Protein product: CASSLGGGGDEQYF.

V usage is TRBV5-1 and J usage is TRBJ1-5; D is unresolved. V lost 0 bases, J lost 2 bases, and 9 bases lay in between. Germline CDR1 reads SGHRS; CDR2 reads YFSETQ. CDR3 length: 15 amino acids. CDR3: CASSLDSPGNQPQHF. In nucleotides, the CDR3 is TGCGCCAGCAGCTTGGACAGTCCAGGCAATCAGCCCCAGCATTTT.

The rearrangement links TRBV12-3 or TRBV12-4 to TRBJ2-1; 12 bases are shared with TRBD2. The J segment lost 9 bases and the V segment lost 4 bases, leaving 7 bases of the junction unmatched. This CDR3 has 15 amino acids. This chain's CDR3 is CASSSGTSGWVEQFF. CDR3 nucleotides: TGTGCCAGCAGTTCCGGGACTAGCGGGTGGGTTGAGCAGTTCTTC.

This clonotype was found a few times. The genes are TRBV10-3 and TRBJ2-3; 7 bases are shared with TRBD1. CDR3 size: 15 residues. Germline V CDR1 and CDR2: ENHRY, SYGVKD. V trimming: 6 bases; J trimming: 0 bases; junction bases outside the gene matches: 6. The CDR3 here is CAIRTGDSSTDTQYF. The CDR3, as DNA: TGTGCCATCAGGACCGGGGACAGCAGCACAGATACGCAGTATTTT.

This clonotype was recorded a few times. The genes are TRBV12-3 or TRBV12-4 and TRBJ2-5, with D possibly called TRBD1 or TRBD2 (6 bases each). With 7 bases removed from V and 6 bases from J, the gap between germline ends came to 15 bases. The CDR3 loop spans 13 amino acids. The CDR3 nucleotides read TGTGCCAGCACCAACCAGGGGAGGAAGACCCAGTACTTC. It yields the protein CASTNQGRKTQYF.

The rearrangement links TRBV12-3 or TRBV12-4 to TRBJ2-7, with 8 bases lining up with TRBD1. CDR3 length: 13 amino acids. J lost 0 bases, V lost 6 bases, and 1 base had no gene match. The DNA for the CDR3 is TGTGCCAGCAGGGGACAGGACTCCTACGAGCAGTACTTC. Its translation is CASRGQDSYEQYF.